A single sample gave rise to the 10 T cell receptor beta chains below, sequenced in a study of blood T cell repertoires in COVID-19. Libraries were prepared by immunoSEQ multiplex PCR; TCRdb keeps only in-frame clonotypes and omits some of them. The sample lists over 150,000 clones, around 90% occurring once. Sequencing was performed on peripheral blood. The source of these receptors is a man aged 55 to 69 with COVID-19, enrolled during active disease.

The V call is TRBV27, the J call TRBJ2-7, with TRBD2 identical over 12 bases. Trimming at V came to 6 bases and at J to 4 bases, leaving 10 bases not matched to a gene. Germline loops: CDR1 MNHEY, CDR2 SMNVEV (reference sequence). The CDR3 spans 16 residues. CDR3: CASSRYLLAGGYEQYF. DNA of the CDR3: TGTGCCAGCAGCAGATACTTACTAGCGGGAGGTTACGAGCAGTACTTC.

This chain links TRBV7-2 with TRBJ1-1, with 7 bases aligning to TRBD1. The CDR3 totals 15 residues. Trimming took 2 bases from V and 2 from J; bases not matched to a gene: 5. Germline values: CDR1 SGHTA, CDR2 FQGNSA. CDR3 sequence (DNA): TGTGCCAGCAGCTTACTTACAGGGGTCAACACTGAAGCTTTCTTT. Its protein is CASSLLTGVNTEAFF.

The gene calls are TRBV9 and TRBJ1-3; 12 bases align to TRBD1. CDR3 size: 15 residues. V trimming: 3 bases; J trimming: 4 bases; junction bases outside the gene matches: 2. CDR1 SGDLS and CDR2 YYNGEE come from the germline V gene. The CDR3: CASSAGTGGGNTIYF. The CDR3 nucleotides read TGTGCCAGCAGCGCTGGGACAGGGGGCGGAAACACCATATATTTT.

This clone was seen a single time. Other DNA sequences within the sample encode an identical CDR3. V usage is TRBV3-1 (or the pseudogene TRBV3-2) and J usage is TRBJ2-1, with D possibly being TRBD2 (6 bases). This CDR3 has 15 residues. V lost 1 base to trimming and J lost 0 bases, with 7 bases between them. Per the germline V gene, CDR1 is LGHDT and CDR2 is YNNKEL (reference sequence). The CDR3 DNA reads TGTGCCAGCAGCCAAGCCGGGAGCTCCTACAATGAGCAGTTCTTC. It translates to CASSQAGSSYNEQFF.

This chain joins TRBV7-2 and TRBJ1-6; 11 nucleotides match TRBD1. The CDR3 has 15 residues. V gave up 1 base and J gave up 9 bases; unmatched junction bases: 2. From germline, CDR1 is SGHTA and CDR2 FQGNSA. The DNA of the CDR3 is TGTGCCAGCAGCTTAGGGGGACAGGGGGTTTCACCCCTCCACTTT. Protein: CASSLGGQGVSPLHF.

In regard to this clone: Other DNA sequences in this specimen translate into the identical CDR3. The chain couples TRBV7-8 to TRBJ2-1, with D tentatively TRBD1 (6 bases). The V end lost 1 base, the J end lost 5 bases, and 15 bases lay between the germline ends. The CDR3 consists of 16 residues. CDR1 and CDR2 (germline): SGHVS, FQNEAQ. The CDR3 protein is CASSLEGPGDNNEQFF. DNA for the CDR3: TGTGCCAGCAGCTTAGAGGGCCCAGGGGACAACAATGAGCAGTTCTTC.

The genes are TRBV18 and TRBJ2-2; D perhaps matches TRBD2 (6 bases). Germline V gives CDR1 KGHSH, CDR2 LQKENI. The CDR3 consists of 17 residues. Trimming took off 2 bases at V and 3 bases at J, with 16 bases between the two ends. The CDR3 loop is CASSPFAGILDTGELFF. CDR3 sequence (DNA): TGTGCCAGCTCACCATTCGCGGGGATTCTGGACACCGGGGAGCTGTTTTTT.

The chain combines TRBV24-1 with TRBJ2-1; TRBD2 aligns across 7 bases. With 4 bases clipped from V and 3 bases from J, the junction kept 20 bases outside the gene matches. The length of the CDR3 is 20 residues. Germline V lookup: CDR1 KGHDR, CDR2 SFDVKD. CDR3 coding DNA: TGTGCCACCAGTGACTCCTCGTGGGGGGGGATTTACCAGGGCTACAATGAGCAGTTCTTC. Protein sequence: CATSDSSWGGIYQGYNEQFF.

The CDR3: CASARGIQGAMDGYTF. CDR3 DNA: TGTGCCAGCGCAAGGGGGATCCAGGGGGCGATGGATGGCTACACCTTC. The chain joins TRBV19 to TRBJ1-2, with TRBD1 matching 8 bases. CDR1 and CDR2 from the germline V gene are LNHDA and SQIVND (reference sequence). The CDR3 extends over 16 amino acids. The ends lost 9 bases at V and 6 bases at J; junction bases unmatched: 18. Filled out from reference TRBV19 and TRBJ1-2, the complete variable domain reads DGGITQSPKYLFRKEGQNVTLSCEQNLNHDAMYWYRQDPGQGLRLIYYSQIVNDFQKGDIAEGYSVSREKKESFPLTVTSAQKNPTAFYLCASARGIQGAMDGYTFGSGTRLTVV.

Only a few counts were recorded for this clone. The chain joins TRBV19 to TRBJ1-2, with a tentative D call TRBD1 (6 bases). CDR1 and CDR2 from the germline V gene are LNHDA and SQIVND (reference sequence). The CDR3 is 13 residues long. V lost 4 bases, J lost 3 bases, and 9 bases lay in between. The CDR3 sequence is CASSRQDYYGYTF. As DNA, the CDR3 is TGTGCCAGTAGTAGACAGGATTACTATGGCTACACCTTC.